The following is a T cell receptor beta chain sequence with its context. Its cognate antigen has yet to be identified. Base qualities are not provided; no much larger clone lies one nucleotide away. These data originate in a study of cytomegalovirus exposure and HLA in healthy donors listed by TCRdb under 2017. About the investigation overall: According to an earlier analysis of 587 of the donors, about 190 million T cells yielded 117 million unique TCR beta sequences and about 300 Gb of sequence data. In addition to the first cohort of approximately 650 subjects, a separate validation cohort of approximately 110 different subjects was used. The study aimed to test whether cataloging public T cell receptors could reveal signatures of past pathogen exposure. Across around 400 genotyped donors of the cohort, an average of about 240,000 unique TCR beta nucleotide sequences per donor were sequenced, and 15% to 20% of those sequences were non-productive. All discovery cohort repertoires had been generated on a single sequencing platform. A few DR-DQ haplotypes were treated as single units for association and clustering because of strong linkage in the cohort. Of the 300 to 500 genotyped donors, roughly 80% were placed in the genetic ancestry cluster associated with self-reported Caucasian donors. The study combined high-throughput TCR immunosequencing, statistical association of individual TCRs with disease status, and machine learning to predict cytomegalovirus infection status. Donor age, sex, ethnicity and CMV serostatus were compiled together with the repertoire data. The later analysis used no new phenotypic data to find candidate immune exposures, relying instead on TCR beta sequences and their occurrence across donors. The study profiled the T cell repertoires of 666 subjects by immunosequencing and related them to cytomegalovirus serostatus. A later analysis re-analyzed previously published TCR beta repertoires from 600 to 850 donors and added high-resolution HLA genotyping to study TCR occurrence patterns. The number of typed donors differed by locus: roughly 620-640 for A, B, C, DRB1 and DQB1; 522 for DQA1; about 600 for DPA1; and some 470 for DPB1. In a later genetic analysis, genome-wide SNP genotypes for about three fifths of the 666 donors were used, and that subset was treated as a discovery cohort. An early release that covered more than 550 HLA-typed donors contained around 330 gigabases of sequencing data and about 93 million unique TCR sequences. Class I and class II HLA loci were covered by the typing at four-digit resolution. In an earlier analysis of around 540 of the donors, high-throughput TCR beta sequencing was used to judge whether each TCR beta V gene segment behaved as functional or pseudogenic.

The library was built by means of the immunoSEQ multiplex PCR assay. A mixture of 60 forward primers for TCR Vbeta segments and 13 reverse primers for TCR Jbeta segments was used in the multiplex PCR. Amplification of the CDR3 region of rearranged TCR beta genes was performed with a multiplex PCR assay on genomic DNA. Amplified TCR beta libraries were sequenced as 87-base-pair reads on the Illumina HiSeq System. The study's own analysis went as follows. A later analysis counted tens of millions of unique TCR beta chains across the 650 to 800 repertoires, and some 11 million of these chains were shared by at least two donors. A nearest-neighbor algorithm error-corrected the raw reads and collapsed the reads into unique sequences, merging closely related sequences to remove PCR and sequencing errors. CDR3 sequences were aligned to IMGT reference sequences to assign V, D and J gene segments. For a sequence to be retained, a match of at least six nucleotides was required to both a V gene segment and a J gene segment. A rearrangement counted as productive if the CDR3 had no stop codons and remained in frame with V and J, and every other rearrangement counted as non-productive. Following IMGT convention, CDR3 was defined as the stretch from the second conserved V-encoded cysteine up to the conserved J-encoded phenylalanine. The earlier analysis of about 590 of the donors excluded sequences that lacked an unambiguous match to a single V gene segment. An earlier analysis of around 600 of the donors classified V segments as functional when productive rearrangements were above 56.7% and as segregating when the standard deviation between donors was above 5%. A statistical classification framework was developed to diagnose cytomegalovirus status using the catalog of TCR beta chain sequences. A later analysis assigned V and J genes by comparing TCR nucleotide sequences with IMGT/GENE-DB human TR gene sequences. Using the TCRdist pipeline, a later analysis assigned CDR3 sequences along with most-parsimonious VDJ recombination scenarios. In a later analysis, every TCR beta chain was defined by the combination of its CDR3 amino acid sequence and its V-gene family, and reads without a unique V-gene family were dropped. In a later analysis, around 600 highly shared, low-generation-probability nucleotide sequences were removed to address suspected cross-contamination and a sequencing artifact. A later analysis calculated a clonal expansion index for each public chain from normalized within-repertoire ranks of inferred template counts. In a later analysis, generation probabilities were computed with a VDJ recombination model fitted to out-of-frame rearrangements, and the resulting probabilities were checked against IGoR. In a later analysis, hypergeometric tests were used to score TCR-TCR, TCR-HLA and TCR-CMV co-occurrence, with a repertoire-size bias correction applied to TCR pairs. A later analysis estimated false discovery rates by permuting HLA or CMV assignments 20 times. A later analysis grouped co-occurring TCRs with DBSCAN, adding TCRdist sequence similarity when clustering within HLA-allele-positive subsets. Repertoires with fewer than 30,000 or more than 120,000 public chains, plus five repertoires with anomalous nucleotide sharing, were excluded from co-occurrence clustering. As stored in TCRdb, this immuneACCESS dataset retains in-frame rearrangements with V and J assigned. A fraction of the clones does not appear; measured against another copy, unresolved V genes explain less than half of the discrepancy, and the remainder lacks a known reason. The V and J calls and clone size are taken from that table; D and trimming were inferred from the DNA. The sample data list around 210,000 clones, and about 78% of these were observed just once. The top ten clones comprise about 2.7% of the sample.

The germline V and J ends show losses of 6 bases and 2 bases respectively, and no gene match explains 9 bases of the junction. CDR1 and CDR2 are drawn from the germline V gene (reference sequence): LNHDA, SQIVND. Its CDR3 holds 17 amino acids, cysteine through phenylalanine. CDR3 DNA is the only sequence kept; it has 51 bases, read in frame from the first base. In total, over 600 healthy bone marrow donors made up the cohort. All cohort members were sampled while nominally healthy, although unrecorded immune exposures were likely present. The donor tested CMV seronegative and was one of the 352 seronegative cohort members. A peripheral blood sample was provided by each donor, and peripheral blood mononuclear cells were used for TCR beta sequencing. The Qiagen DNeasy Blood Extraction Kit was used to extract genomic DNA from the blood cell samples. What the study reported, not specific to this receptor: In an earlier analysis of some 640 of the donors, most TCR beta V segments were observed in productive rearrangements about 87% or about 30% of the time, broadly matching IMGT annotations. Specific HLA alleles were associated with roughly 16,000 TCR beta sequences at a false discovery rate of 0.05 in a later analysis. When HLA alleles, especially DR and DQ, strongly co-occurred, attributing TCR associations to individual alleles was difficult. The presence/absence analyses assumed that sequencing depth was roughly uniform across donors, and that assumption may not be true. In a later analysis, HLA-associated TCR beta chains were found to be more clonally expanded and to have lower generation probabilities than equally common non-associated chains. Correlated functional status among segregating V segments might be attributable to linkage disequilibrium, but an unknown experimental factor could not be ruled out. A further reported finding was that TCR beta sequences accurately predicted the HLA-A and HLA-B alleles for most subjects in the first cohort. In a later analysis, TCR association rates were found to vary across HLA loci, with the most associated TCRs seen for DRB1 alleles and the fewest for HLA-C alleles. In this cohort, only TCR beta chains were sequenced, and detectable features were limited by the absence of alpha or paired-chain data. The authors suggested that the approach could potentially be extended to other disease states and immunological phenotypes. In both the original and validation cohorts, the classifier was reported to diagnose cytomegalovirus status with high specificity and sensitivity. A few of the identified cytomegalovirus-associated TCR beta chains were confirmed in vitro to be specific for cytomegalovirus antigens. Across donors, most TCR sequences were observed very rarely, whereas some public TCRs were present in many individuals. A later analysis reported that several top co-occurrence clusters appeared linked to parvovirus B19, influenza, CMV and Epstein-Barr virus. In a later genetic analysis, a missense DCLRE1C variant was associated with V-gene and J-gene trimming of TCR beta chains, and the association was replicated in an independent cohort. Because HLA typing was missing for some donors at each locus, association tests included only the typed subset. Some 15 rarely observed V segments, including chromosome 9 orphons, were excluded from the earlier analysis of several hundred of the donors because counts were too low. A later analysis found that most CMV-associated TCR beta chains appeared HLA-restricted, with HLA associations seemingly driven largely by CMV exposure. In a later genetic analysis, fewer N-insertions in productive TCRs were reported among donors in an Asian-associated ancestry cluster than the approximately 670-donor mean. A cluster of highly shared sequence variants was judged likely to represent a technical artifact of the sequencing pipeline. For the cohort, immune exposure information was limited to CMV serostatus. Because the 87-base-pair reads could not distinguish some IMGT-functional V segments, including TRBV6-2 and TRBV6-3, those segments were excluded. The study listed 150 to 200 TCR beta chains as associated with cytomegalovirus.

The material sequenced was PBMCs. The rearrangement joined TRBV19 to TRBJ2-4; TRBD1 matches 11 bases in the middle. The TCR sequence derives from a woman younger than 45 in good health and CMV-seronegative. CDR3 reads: CASRDRGRDGSKNIQYF. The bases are TGTGCCAGTAGGGACAGGGGGCGGGATGGGTCCAAAAACATTCAGTACTTC.